The subject of this entry is one TCR beta chain. These data belong to a study of blood T cell repertoires in COVID-19. The wider study: The study drew acute and convalescent COVID-19 samples from the United States, Italy and Spain. PBMCs, B-cell-depleted T cells, or T cells provided the cDNA or gDNA that made up the material.

Germline V gives CDR1 SEHNR, CDR2 FQNEAQ (reference sequence). The V and J ends lost 8 bases and 4 bases, in that order; junction bases with no gene match: 8. The CDR3 spans 13 residues. In the authors' methods: Estimates of nucleated cell counts were drawn from the amplification of reference gene primers. Sequencing used immunoSEQ multiplex PCR; TCRdb keeps in-frame clones, though not all of them. The DNA gave D and trimming, while V, J and clone size come from that table. The sample records some 250,000 clones, approximately 80% being singletons. The genes are TRBV7-9 and TRBJ2-7, with 7 bases matching TRBD2. Sequencing input: peripheral blood. The TCR originated in a man aged 55 to 69 with acute or convalescent COVID-19. The CDR3, as DNA: TGTGCCAGCGAGGGCGGGAGTAGGTACGAGCAGTACTTC. Encoded protein: CASEGGSRYEQYF.